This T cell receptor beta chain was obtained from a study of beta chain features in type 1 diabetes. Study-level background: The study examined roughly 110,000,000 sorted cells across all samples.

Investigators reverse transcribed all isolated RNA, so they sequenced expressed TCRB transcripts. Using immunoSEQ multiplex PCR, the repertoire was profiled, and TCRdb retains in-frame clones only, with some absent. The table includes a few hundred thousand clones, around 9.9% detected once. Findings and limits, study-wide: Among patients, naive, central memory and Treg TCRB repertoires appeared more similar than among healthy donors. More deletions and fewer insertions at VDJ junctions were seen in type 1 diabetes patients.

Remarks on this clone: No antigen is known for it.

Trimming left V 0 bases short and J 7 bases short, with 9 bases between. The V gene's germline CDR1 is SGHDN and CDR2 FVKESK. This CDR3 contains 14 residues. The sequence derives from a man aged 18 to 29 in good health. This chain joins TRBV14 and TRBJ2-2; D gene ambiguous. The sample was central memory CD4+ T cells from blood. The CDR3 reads CASSQDNNVGELFF. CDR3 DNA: TGTGCCAGCAGCCAAGATAATAACGTCGGGGAGCTGTTTTTT.